The subject of this entry is one T cell receptor (beta chain). This entry belongs to a study of blood T cell repertoires in COVID-19. Turning to the study itself: Acute-phase and convalescent COVID-19 samples originated in the United States, Italy and Spain. PBMCs, B-cell-depleted T cells, or T cells provided the cDNA or gDNA that made up the material.

Per the original methods: Cell counts per sample came from amplifying reference gene primers. Assay used: immunoSEQ multiplex PCR; TCRdb lists only in-frame clones, some missing. The V and J calls and clone size come from that table; D and trimming were worked out from the DNA. The sample consists of 130,000 to 150,000 clones, approximately 80% of them appearing once. This CDR3 is 15 amino acids long. Trimming cost V 4 bases and J 4 bases; bases outside gene matches: 12. CDR1 and CDR2 (germline): SQVTM, ANQGSEA. The source is a human donor with acute or convalescent COVID-19. The donor label of this sample is uncertain. The gene calls are TRBV29-1 and TRBJ1-2; TRBD1 aligns across 7 bases. Sequencing was performed on peripheral blood. The CDR3 region has the DNA TGCAGCGTTGGAAGTTCTTCGACAGGGACCTATGGCTACACCTTC. This sequence encodes CSVGSSSTGTYGYTF.